This passage covers 16 T cell receptor beta chains from one sample sequenced in a study of breast tumors, draining lymph nodes, adjacent tissues. A single record per CDR3 protein comes from TCRdb applying MiXCR to the multiplex PCR reads. The sample has tens of thousands of distinct CDR3 sequences; under 30% are singletons. Sequencing used breast tumor tissue. These receptors were taken from a female donor with breast cancer. Some clones in this sample may be carry-over from other donors' samples.

This clonotype was recorded many times. The chain links TRBV18 to TRBJ2-7, with 12 bases identical to TRBD1. This CDR3 spans 16 amino acids. The V gene end was trimmed by 3 bases and the J gene end by 4 bases; junction bases not matched to a gene: 7. The germline gives CDR1 KGHSH, CDR2 LQKENI. CDR3 nucleotides: TGTGCCAGCTCACCGCGGGGGACAGGGGGCGGATACGAGCAGTACTTC. It specifies CASSPRGTGGGYEQYF.

This clonotype was detected many times. The V and J genes are TRBV5-1 and TRBJ2-5; D gene ambiguous. Germline loops: CDR1 SGHRS, CDR2 YFSETQ. The V end lost 0 bases, the J end lost 4 bases, and 7 bases lay between the germline ends. The CDR3 is 13 amino acids. CDR3 in DNA: TGCGCCAGCAGCTTGGACGCCAGAGAGACCCAGTACTTC. Encoded protein: CASSLDARETQYF. The variable domain in full, with the rest retrieved from reference TRBV5-1 and TRBJ2-5, is KAGVTQTPRYLIKTRGQQVTLSCSPISGHRSVSWYQQTPGQGLQFLFEYFSETQRNKGNFPGRFSGRQFSNSRSEMNVSTLELGDSALYLCASSLDARETQYFGPGTRLLVL.

In this sample, this clonotype turned up a few times. V and J are TRBV11-1 and TRBJ2-1; the match to TRBD1 covers 9 bases. This CDR3 has 14 residues. From germline, CDR1 is SGHAT and CDR2 FQDESV (reference sequence). V lost 6 bases, J lost 7 bases, and 7 bases stayed unmatched. The CDR3 spells CASSPDRGGNEQFF. Here the CDR3 DNA reads TGTGCCAGCAGTCCGGACAGGGGTGGTAATGAGCAGTTCTTC. Supplemented by reference TRBV11-1 and TRBJ2-1, the full variable domain reads EAEVAQSPRYKITEKSQAVAFWCDPISGHATLYWYRQILGQGPELLVQFQDESVVDDSQLPKDRFSAERLKGVDSTLKIQPAELGDSAMYLCASSPDRGGNEQFFGPGTRLTVL.

V gene TRBV15 combines with J gene TRBJ1-4; TRBD1 aligns across 7 bases. J was trimmed by 8 bases and V by 7 bases; bases with no gene match: 16. The length of the CDR3 is 16 residues. From germline, CDR1 is LNHNV and CDR2 YYDKDF (reference sequence). The CDR3 DNA reads as TGTGCCACCACCAGGGAGAGGGGGCCTGTTTGGGAAAAACTGTTTTTT. As protein: CATTRERGPVWEKLFF.

This clonotype was observed at least ten times. For the CDR3, the DNA is TGTGCCAGCAGCTCGAGTATCAGCTATGGCTACACCTTC. Translated, it gives CASSSSISYGYTF. The chain links TRBV6-2 or TRBV6-3 to TRBJ1-2; D ambiguous. V lost 6 bases to trimming and J lost 4 bases, with 12 bases between them. Germline lookup yields CDR1 MNHEY and CDR2 SVGEGT. CDR3 length: 13 amino acids.

This clonotype appeared many times. This sequence joins TRBV5-5 and TRBJ2-2; D remains unclear. The CDR3 has 16 residues. Germline CDR1 reads SGHKS; CDR2 reads YYEKEE (reference sequence). Trimming pared 3 bases from V and 0 bases from J, leaving 12 bases between. CDR3 in amino acids: CASSYRHRANTGELFF. CDR3 nucleotides: TGTGCCAGCAGCTACAGACACCGGGCGAACACCGGGGAGCTGTTTTTT.

This clonotype was observed at least ten times. V and J are TRBV18 and TRBJ1-5; no reliable D call. CDR1 is KGHSH, CDR2 LQKENI, per germline. The CDR3 length is 16 residues. With 0 bases removed from V and 0 bases from J, the gap between germline ends came to 9 bases. CDR3 in DNA: TGTGCCAGCTCACCACCGGCCAGTTATAGCAATCAGCCCCAGCATTTT. Protein product: CASSPPASYSNQPQHF.

This clonotype was detected ten times or more. The V gene is TRBV6-2 or TRBV6-3, the J gene TRBJ2-3; 10 bases line up with TRBD1. Germline V gene sequence: CDR1 MNHEY, CDR2 SVGEGT. The CDR3 is 16 amino acids. The ends lost 6 bases at V and 1 base at J; junction bases unmatched: 7. The CDR3: CASSSGQGLGTDTQYF. Here the CDR3 DNA reads TGTGCCAGCAGCTCGGGACAGGGGCTCGGCACAGATACGCAGTATTTT.

The CDR3 region is CASSRDGGETQYF. CDR3 sequence (DNA): TGTGCCAGCAGTCGTGACGGTGGGGAGACCCAGTACTTC. V usage is TRBV27 and J usage is TRBJ2-5; D is unclear. V shed 5 bases and J shed 5 bases, with 12 bases lying between them. This CDR3 has 13 residues. Germline-derived CDR1 and CDR2 are MNHEY and SMNVEV (reference sequence).

As for this clonotype: A single base separates this from a much larger clone, so it may be a read error. The J gene is TRBJ2-2, the V gene TRBV2, with 11 bases fitting TRBD2. This CDR3 has 14 amino acids. Germline V gene data show CDR1 as SNHLY and CDR2 as FYNNEI. This CDR3 reads CASRLLAGAGELLF. CDR3 nucleotides: TGTGCCAGCAGGTTACTAGCGGGGGCCGGGGAGCTGCTTTTT.

On this clonotype: A clone one base away is much larger, so this may be a read error. V gene TRBV6-6 combines with J gene TRBJ2-3, with D possibly being TRBD2 (5 bases). Germline-derived CDR1 and CDR2 are MNHNY and SVGAGI (reference sequence). The V and J ends lost 11 bases and 4 bases respectively, with 10 bases between them. CDR3 length: 11 amino acids. The CDR3 region has the DNA TGTGCCTCGACGGGGTCAGATACGCAGTATTTT. It codes for CASTGSDTQYF.

This clonotype was counted ten times or more. This sequence joins TRBV5-4 and TRBJ2-7, with D uncertain. The CDR3 spans 13 residues. V was pared by 3 bases and J by 3 bases, with 10 bases between. The germline V gene encodes CDR1 SGHNT and CDR2 YYREEE (reference sequence). In DNA, the CDR3 is TGTGCCAGCAGCTCATCAGGAGACTACGAGCAGTACTTC. Protein: CASSSSGDYEQYF.

This clonotype was detected many times. This chain joins TRBV7-9 and TRBJ1-2, with D possibly TRBD1 on 5 matching bases. Between the trimmed V and J ends, which lost 5 bases and 6 bases, there was a span of 16 bases. The CDR3 has 14 amino acids. Germline V CDR1 and CDR2: SEHNR, FQNEAQ (reference sequence). The DNA of the CDR3 is TGTGCCAGCAGCACAACAGAGGGACTGAATGGCTACACCTTC. Translating gives CASSTTEGLNGYTF. Based on the CDR3 plus reference TRBV7-9 and TRBJ1-2, the full variable domain is DTGVSQNPRHKITKRGQNVTFRCDPISEHNRLYWYRQTLGQGPEFLTYFQNEAQLEKSRLLSDRFSAERPKGSFSTLEIQRTEQGDSAMYLCASSTTEGLNGYTFGSGTRLTVV.

The sample holds many counts of this clonotype. The J gene is TRBJ1-5, the V gene TRBV2; 9 bases are a match to TRBD1. With 5 bases clipped from V and 5 bases from J, the junction kept 7 bases outside the gene matches. Germline V CDR1 and CDR2: SNHLY, FYNNEI. CDR3 length: 15 residues. The CDR3 nucleotides are TGTGCCAGCAGTTCGGACAGGGGTCGACATCAGCCCCAGCATTTT. It specifies CASSSDRGRHQPQHF.

This clonotype was found a few times. The chain is built from TRBV10-3 and TRBJ2-3; maybe TRBD1 (6 bases). The V and J ends lost 6 bases and 2 bases respectively, with 18 bases between them. In germline, CDR1 is ENHRY, CDR2 SYGVKD. This CDR3 has 16 amino acids. The CDR3 reads CAISDPSTGYTDTQYF. DNA for the CDR3: TGTGCCATCAGCGATCCAAGTACAGGGTACACAGATACGCAGTATTTT.

This clonotype showed up many times. The rearrangement uses TRBV4-1 and TRBJ2-3, with D possibly matching TRBD2 (5 bases). This CDR3 contains 13 residues. Germline values: CDR1 MGHRA, CDR2 YSYEKL. V was shortened by 2 bases and J by 5 bases, with 8 bases between the two germline ends. CDR3 in amino acids: CASSQTEGDTQYF. CDR3 DNA: TGCGCCAGCAGCCAAACCGAGGGAGATACGCAGTATTTT.